The 13 T cell receptor beta chains in this list originate from one sample, sequenced in a study of blood T cell repertoires in COVID-19. The assay was immunoSEQ multiplex PCR, and TCRdb's table has in-frame clones only and misses some. The sample yields around 150,000 clones, around 84% seen once. The sequenced material came from peripheral blood. Every receptor here comes from a man aged 70-80 years with acute or convalescent COVID-19.

This sequence joins TRBV19 and TRBJ1-4; D gene uncertain. The germline V and J ends were trimmed by 4 bases and 7 bases, with 13 bases remaining between them. This CDR3 region has 14 residues. Germline CDR1 LNHDA, CDR2 SQIVND (reference sequence). In DNA form, the CDR3 reads TGTGCCAGTAGTAGGCGGACTGAATTTGAAAAACTGTTTTTT. This gives the protein CASSRRTEFEKLFF.

V gene TRBV6-5 combines with J gene TRBJ1-3; 8 bases match TRBD1. The CDR3 consists of 14 residues. CDR1 and CDR2 (germline): MNHEY, SVGAGI. Trimming removed 7 bases from V and 4 bases from J; junction bases left unmatched: 6. The CDR3 region is CASTLRQGGNTIYF. The CDR3 region has the DNA TGTGCCAGCACCCTTCGACAGGGGGGAAACACCATATATTTT.

This clone occurred a few times. The gene calls are TRBV7-6 and TRBJ2-7; the match to TRBD1 covers 7 bases. From germline, CDR1 is SGHVS and CDR2 FNYEAQ. V shed 2 bases, J shed 2 bases, and the junction held 3 bases outside the gene matches. The CDR3 length is 14 residues. The CDR3 DNA reads as TGTGCCAGCAGCTTAAGGGGGCAAACCTACGAGCAGTACTTC. Translating gives CASSLRGQTYEQYF.

V is TRBV7-9 and J is TRBJ1-4; TRBD1 matches 8 bases. The V and J ends lost 5 bases and 2 bases, in that order; junction bases with no gene match: 4. Germline CDR1 is SEHNR and CDR2 is FQNEAQ (reference sequence). The CDR3 spans 15 residues. DNA of the CDR3: TGTGCCAGCAGCGGGACAGGCTTGACTAATGAAAAACTGTTTTTT. Translated: CASSGTGLTNEKLFF.

There are a few counts of this clone. The V call is TRBV3-1 (or the pseudogene TRBV3-2), the J call TRBJ2-7; a possible D gene is TRBD2 (5 bases). CDR3 length: 15 amino acids. Trimming removed 0 bases from V and 10 bases from J, with 19 bases in between. Looked up from germline, CDR1 is LGHDT and CDR2 is YNNKEL (reference sequence). This CDR3 reads CASSQDQGRGTEQYF. The CDR3 DNA reads TGTGCCAGCAGCCAAGATCAAGGTCGGGGAACAGAACAGTACTTC.

The chain carries TRBV7-9 and TRBJ2-7; TRBD2 agrees at 8 bases. Per germline, CDR1 SEHNR and CDR2 FQNEAQ (reference sequence). After removal of 4 bases from V and 5 bases from J, the junction contained 16 bases not matched to a gene. The CDR3 spans 17 residues. The CDR3 reads CASSSLPLERETDEQYF. The CDR3 region has the DNA TGTGCCAGCAGCTCCCTTCCATTGGAGCGGGAGACGGACGAGCAGTACTTC.

The chain uses TRBV28 and TRBJ1-1; 9 bases map to TRBD1. J lost 10 bases, V lost 5 bases, and 11 bases had no gene match. The germline V gene has CDR1 MDHEN and CDR2 SYDVKM. The CDR3 is 14 residues long. The CDR3 coding sequence is TGTGCCAGCAGTGTACCGGACAGGGGTGTGTTAGCTTTCTTT. Encoded protein: CASSVPDRGVLAFF.

The chain links TRBV27 to TRBJ2-6; D unresolved. V was cut by 2 bases and J by 0 bases, with 5 bases left in between. Per the germline V gene, CDR1 is MNHEY and CDR2 is SMNVEV (reference sequence). The CDR3 has 15 amino acids. DNA for the CDR3: TGTGCCAGCAGTTTAACTCACTCTGGGGCCAACGTCCTGACTTTC. Its protein product is CASSLTHSGANVLTF.

This chain uses TRBV10-1 with TRBJ2-5; D unclear. Germline CDR1 is WNHNN and CDR2 is SYGVQD (reference sequence). The CDR3 totals 14 residues. Trimming stripped 0 bases from V and 2 bases from J, with 7 bases between. The CDR3 loop reads CASSESGGQETQYF. The CDR3 DNA follows: TGCGCCAGCAGTGAGTCCGGCGGACAAGAGACCCAGTACTTC.

The chain employs TRBV28 and TRBJ1-6, with 10 positions matching TRBD1. Germline-derived CDR1 and CDR2 are MDHEN and SYDVKM. The CDR3 length is 15 residues. V lost 7 bases to trimming and J lost 10 bases; unmatched junction nucleotides: 10. DNA of the CDR3: TGTGCCAGCACCCAGGAGGGACAGGGGTACTCACCCCTCCACTTT. Its translation is CASTQEGQGYSPLHF.

The chain has TRBV11-2 and TRBJ1-3; D unclear. CDR3 length: 16 amino acids. CDR1 is SGHAT and CDR2 is FQNNGV in the germline V gene. Between the trimmed V and J ends, which lost 4 bases and 5 bases, there was a span of 18 bases. The CDR3 spells CASSSPLPGIRNTIYF. CDR3 bases: TGTGCCAGCAGCTCCCCCCTCCCGGGGATCAGAAACACCATATATTTT.

This chain joins TRBV12-3 or TRBV12-4 and TRBJ2-1; a weak D match, TRBD1 (5 bases). Between the trimmed V and J ends, which lost 7 bases and 10 bases, there was a span of 17 bases. This CDR3 spans 13 amino acids. CDR3 residues: CASTLSGAREQFF. CDR3 bases: TGTGCCAGCACCCTATCTGGGGCCCGCGAGCAGTTCTTC.

A note on this clone: This sample includes further DNA sequences coding for the same CDR3. The chain employs TRBV3-1 (or the pseudogene TRBV3-2) and TRBJ2-2; D call uncertain. Germline-derived CDR1 and CDR2 are LGHDT and YNNKEL (reference sequence). V dropped 3 bases and J dropped 2 bases, with 7 bases sitting between them. The CDR3 contains 14 residues. Here the CDR3 reads CASSQEINTGELFF. CDR3 bases: TGTGCCAGCAGCCAGGAGATAAACACCGGGGAGCTGTTTTTT.